Below, 10 T cell receptor beta chains from the same sample are listed, as sequenced in a study of blood T cell repertoires in COVID-19. The method was immunoSEQ multiplex PCR; TCRdb's version includes in-frame clones alone and lacks a portion of them. The sample has tens of thousands of clones, around 90% seen once; the top ten hold roughly 10%. Sample: peripheral blood. Receptor source: a human donor with active COVID-19. The donor label of this sample is uncertain.

This clone has more than one count but fewer than ten. The chain has TRBV6-1 and TRBJ2-3, with 9 bases lining up with TRBD2. The junction had 2 bases not matched to a gene; V was cut back by 1 base and J by 6 bases. Germline lookup yields CDR1 MNHNS and CDR2 SASEGT. The CDR3 spans 14 residues. The CDR3 DNA reads TGTGCCAGCAGTGAAGTTGGACTAGCGGATACGCAGTATTTT. It codes for CASSEVGLADTQYF.

The CDR3 reads CASSLLAGARETQYF. CDR3 nucleotide sequence: TGTGCCAGCAGCTTGTTAGCGGGAGCCCGAGAGACCCAGTACTTC. The chain recombines TRBV11-2 with TRBJ2-5, with 9 nucleotides matching TRBD2. From germline, CDR1 is SGHAT and CDR2 FQNNGV. J gave up 4 bases and V 3 bases, and 6 bases lay outside the gene matches. The CDR3 has 15 amino acids.

The rearrangement joins TRBV9 to TRBJ1-5, with D possibly being TRBD1 (6 bases). The CDR3 extends over 14 amino acids. The V end lost 4 bases, the J end lost 8 bases, and 16 bases lay between the germline ends. Germline lookup yields CDR1 SGDLS and CDR2 YYNGEE. Here the CDR3 DNA reads TGTGCCAGCAGCTCGCCGGGACACTTCGAGCCCCAGCATTTT. Residues: CASSSPGHFEPQHF.

The chain couples TRBV5-4 to TRBJ1-1; no clear D. V lost 0 bases, J lost 6 bases, and 12 bases lay in between. Germline CDR1 and CDR2: SGHNT and YYREEE (reference sequence). The CDR3 is 14 residues long. CDR3 residues: CASSLAEAVAEAFF. CDR3 DNA sequence: TGTGCCAGCAGCTTGGCCGAGGCAGTCGCTGAAGCTTTCTTT.

This clone has only one observation. The CDR3 spells CATSGPEDGYTF. The CDR3 DNA follows: TGTGCCACCAGTGGGCCGGAGGATGGCTACACCTTC. The chain is built from TRBV24-1 and TRBJ1-2; D is unresolved. This CDR3 is 12 amino acids long. Per the germline V gene, CDR1 is KGHDR and CDR2 is SFDVKD. With 5 bases removed from V and 6 bases from J, the gap between germline ends came to 9 bases.

By frequency in the sample, this clone is medium-sized. CDR3 nucleotide sequence: TGCAGTGCTAGTAGTACAGGGGTTACTGAAGCTTTCTTT. Protein product: CSASSTGVTEAFF. The chain couples TRBV20-1 to TRBJ1-1; 7 bases are shared with TRBD1. V shed 3 bases, J shed 5 bases, and the junction held 6 bases outside the gene matches. Looked up from germline, CDR1 is DFQATT and CDR2 is SNEGSKA (reference sequence). The CDR3 runs 13 residues.

The sample holds one count of this clone. The J gene is TRBJ2-3, the V gene TRBV11-3, with 8 bases lining up with TRBD1. Germline CDR1 is SGHNT and CDR2 is YENEEA. V lost 5 bases and J lost 0; bases outside the gene matches: 4. This CDR3 has 15 residues. The CDR3 protein is CASSPRQGSTDTQYF. The DNA for the CDR3 is TGTGCCAGCAGCCCGAGACAGGGGAGCACAGATACGCAGTATTTT.

This chain connects TRBV18 to TRBJ1-1; a possible D gene is TRBD1 (6 bases). The CDR3 runs to 13 residues. The V gene's germline CDR1 is KGHSH and CDR2 LQKENI. V was pared by 2 bases and J by 5 bases, with 9 bases between. The CDR3 nucleotides are TGTGCCAGCTCACCAAAGGGGGGGACTGAAGCTTTCTTT. This encodes CASSPKGGTEAFF.

This clone was observed a single time. The chain carries TRBV9 and TRBJ1-6, with D tentatively TRBD1 (5 bases). Germline values: CDR1 SGDLS, CDR2 YYNGEE. V lost 0 bases and J 3 bases, leaving 13 bases between the germline ends. The CDR3 extends over 17 amino acids. The CDR3 DNA sequence: TGTGCCAGCAGCGTAGCCGAGATACAGGTCTATAATTCACCCCTCCACTTT. The encoded protein is CASSVAEIQVYNSPLHF.

The rearrangement joins TRBV19 to TRBJ2-7; TRBD2 matches 7 bases. There are 17 residues in the CDR3. Germline CDR1 LNHDA, CDR2 SQIVND (reference sequence). With 3 bases clipped from V and 1 base from J, the junction kept 12 bases outside the gene matches. The CDR3 spells CASSIKVVLGGSYEQYF. The CDR3 region has the DNA TGTGCCAGTAGTATTAAAGTAGTGCTCGGGGGGTCCTACGAGCAGTACTTC. Based on the CDR3 plus reference TRBV19 and TRBJ2-7, the full variable domain is DGGITQSPKYLFRKEGQNVTLSCEQNLNHDAMYWYRQDPGQGLRLIYYSQIVNDFQKGDIAEGYSVSREKKESFPLTVTSAQKNPTAFYLCASSIKVVLGGSYEQYFGPGTRLTVT.